This T cell receptor beta chain appears in the sequencing data of a study of PD-1 blockade in classical Hodgkin lymphoma (dated by TCRdb to the early 2020s). For the study in its entirety: Nivolumab dosing was 3 mg/kg intravenously every 2 weeks, continuing until either disease progression or unacceptable toxicity. A peripheral blood immune signature of response to PD-1 blockade in classical Hodgkin lymphoma was defined using TCR beta sequencing and CyTOF. Beyond this particular receptor, the publication reports: Diversity was lower in patients who began nivolumab less than 1 year after ASCT, so these patients were left out of later analyses to avoid confounding by immune reconstitution. Among trial patients, those achieving complete response had baseline diversity similar to that of newly diagnosed patients, while diversity was significantly lower in partial responders and progressors. Only a single clinical trial cohort was studied, and what caused the repertoire differences, possibly disease activity or prior therapy, remained undefined. Newly diagnosed patients were reported to have lower baseline TCR diversity than healthy donors, and relapsed/refractory patients were reported to have lower baseline TCR diversity still. By C4D1, a significant rise was seen in CD4+ TCR diversity but not in CD8+ TCR diversity (p=0.0027 vs p=0.16), and the rise was most apparent among complete responders (p=0.02).

The CDR3 has 15 amino acids, counting the end cysteine and phenylalanine. This entry keeps only the CDR3 DNA: 45 bases, framed from base 1. CDR1 and CDR2 are drawn from the germline V gene (reference sequence): LNHNV, YYDKDF. Trimming at the junction amounts to 0 bases on V and 5 bases on J, and the germline ends lie 14 bases apart. On this clone: Its target antigen remains unknown. The sample holds no much larger clone one base away, and base qualities are not on file.

The intended sense of this specimen's time point label: cycle 4 day 1 (C4D1), after five to seven weeks of nivolumab. All trial patients had relapsed after autologous stem cell transplantation, with cohorts A, B and C differing in prior brentuximab vedotin exposure. CD4+ T cells were purified from thawed PBMCs by magnetic negative selection with a Miltenyi CD4+ T cell isolation kit. The trial cohort was composed of some 57 patients with relapsed/refractory classical Hodgkin lymphoma, for whom complete response, partial response or progressive disease was recorded as best overall response. Trial patients were treated with single-agent nivolumab in the multi-cohort phase II CheckMate 205 trial. An independent review committee assessed best overall response by applying the 2007 International Working Group response criteria. PBMCs from the trial were collected at three points: immediately before nivolumab initiation (C1D1), and during therapy at cycle 2 day 1 and cycle 4 day 1. Peripheral blood was collected in 8 mL Vacutainer Cell Preparation Tubes, from which PBMCs were isolated by centrifugation and then cryopreserved. Purified CD4+ and CD8+ fractions were prepared only for cases in which an additional PBMC sample was available. Magnetically labelled cells were removed on LS columns in a quadroMACS separator, and the flow-through was retained as the purified fraction.

Genomic DNA was isolated using the Qiagen DNeasy kit from unsorted PBMCs as well as from negatively selected CD4+ and CD8+ fractions. TCR beta CDR3 regions were amplified by immunoSEQ multiplex PCR using primers annealing to V and J segments. A synthetic immune receptor repertoire was used to minimize amplification bias, and remaining bias was computationally removed after sequencing. In the original analysis: Repertoire diversity was quantified as the Shannon entropy index using custom Python scripts. Unsorted, CD4+ and CD8+ repertoires were analyzed separately, except in combined analyses where CD4+ and CD8+ sequences were merged in silico. Clonal expansion was defined as a frequency increase of at least 2-fold after treatment compared with C1D1, and clones undetected at baseline were assigned a pseudocount of 0.5. Clones with 0 or 1 copy at C1D1 were defined as singleton clones, while clones with 2 or more copies were defined as non-singleton clones. Clones expanded in unsorted samples were assigned a CD4+, CD8+ or unknown annotation through matching of protein sequences in sorted samples from the same patient. Wilcoxon tests were applied to paired samples to test diversity changes from C1D1 to C4D1. TCRdb retrieved this table from immuneACCESS and kept in-frame rearrangements only. Not all clones are present; in checked studies, unresolved V genes account for under half, and no reason is known for the remainder. Clone size and V and J calls were adopted from that table, with D and trimming inferred from the DNA. For this sample the table gives about 30,000 clones, of which more than 80% were detected only once. The ten largest clones take up roughly 0.6% of the sample.

The receptor chain draws on TRBV15 and TRBJ2-7, with TRBD2 perhaps the D gene, on 5 matching bases. This material consisted of CD4+ T cells from blood, taken before the fourth cycle of nivolumab. This clonotype was sampled from a human donor with classical Hodgkin lymphoma. The nucleotides are TGTGCCACCAGCAGAGACGATTCGGGGAACGACGAGCAGTACTTC. Its protein is CATSRDDSGNDEQYF.